This T cell receptor (beta chain) was recorded in a study of type 1 regulatory T cells (dated by TCRdb to the early 2020s). With respect to the entire study: The study characterized an in vitro protocol that generated a Tr1-enriched, alloantigen-specific CD4 T cell product named T-allo10. T-allo10 was being tested clinically in patients with hematological malignancies who were undergoing allogeneic hematopoietic stem cell transplantation.

About this clonotype itself: This clone's antigen is unknown. Base qualities are not at hand, and no much larger clone is one base apart.

V and J lose 4 bases and 4 bases, and a span of 7 bases separates them. CDR1 ENHRY and CDR2 SYGVKD are derived from the germline V gene. The CDR3 numbers 12 residues from cysteine through phenylalanine. This entry keeps only the CDR3 DNA: 36 bases, framed from base 1. Donor-derived T-allo10 cells were described as specific for host alloantigens, anergic, and capable of alloantigen-specific suppression. The listed sequencing device is Illumina MiSeq. TCRdb reprocessing: public reads trimmed at Q25 with fastp, clones called with MiXCR, in-frame beta chains kept. Merged by CDR3 protein, the rows form single entries marked with the most common genes and DNA. The sample yields roughly 68,000 distinct CDR3 sequences; roughly 60% were counted once. The ten largest clones represent 7.6% of the sample.

Sequencing was done on a sample of cultured T cells, either the whole culture or a sorted T cell fraction (not recorded which). In light of the paper, this sample's cell subset or site label describes: Tr1-enriched cell product generated in vitro against host alloantigens. Recombination connected TRBV10-3 to TRBJ2-5; no D gene is confidently identified. The sequence came from a human donor in good health. The DNA sequence is TGTGCCATCAGTGGATCTGGAGAGACCCAGTACTTC. It specifies CAISGSGETQYF.